The 27 T cell receptor beta chains in this list originate from one sample, sequenced in a study of beta chain features in type 1 diabetes (dated by TCRdb to 2017 to 2018). General findings and caveats noted by the study authors: In all four CD4+ subsets, TCRB CDR3 length was moderately but significantly shorter in type 1 diabetes patients.

The antigens of these receptors remain unknown. To prepare the library, the immunoSEQ multiplex PCR assay was applied. The entire isolated RNA was reverse transcribed using the High Capacity cDNA Reverse Transcription Kit, and thus expressed TCRB transcripts were sequenced. TCRdb re-hosts the immuneACCESS table, in-frame sequences only. Its copies lack some clones; in the studies checked, an unresolved V gene accounts for under half of them, and the cause for the rest is not known. The sample yields some 240,000 clones; approximately 16% were counted once. The ten largest clones represent approximately 0.086% of the sample. Sequenced material: naive CD4+ T cells from blood. Per the publication, the cell subset or site label means: true naive CD4+ T cells. These receptors all stem from a man aged 25-45 years with type 1 diabetes.

This chain uses TRBV29-1 with TRBJ1-4; D is ambiguous. Per germline, CDR1 SQVTM and CDR2 ANQGSEA. The length of the CDR3 is 13 residues. Trimming cost V 4 bases and J 6 bases, with 12 bases left between them. CDR3 loop: CSVGRHLDEKLFF. In DNA, the CDR3 is TGCAGCGTTGGTAGACACTTAGATGAAAAACTGTTTTTT.

The chain combines TRBV5-1 with TRBJ2-5; D gene unclear. The CDR3 is made up of 14 amino acids. Germline values: CDR1 SGHRS, CDR2 YFSETQ. Trimming took off 1 base at V and 5 bases at J, with 12 bases between the two ends. CDR3: CASSLQQLSETQYF. CDR3 sequence (DNA): TGCGCCAGCAGCTTGCAACAGCTCTCGGAGACCCAGTACTTC.

The V and J genes are TRBV15 and TRBJ2-7; D might be TRBD1 or TRBD2, each matching 6 bases. Germline assignment: CDR1 LNHNV and CDR2 YYDKDF (reference sequence). With 0 bases removed from V and 7 bases from J, the gap between germline ends came to 16 bases. The CDR3 covers 15 residues. CDR3 residues: CATSRDFRGPGEQYF. The CDR3 DNA reads as TGTGCCACCAGCAGAGATTTTCGGGGGCCGGGAGAGCAGTACTTC.

This clone was picked up a small number of times. The chain uses TRBV11-1 and TRBJ2-7; no definite D call. Germline V gene data show CDR1 as SGHAT and CDR2 as FQDESV (reference sequence). V dropped 5 bases and J dropped 6 bases, with 17 bases sitting between them. The CDR3 totals 14 residues. The CDR3 protein is CASSRAASWSEQYF. CDR3 coding DNA: TGTGCCAGCAGCCGCGCCGCTAGTTGGTCCGAGCAGTACTTC.

This chain uses TRBV7-9 with TRBJ1-2; D may be TRBD1 (6 bases). Germline assignment: CDR1 SEHNR and CDR2 FQNEAQ (reference sequence). Trimming took off 0 bases at V and 2 bases at J, with 7 bases between the two ends. The CDR3 extends over 14 amino acids. CDR3 region: CASSLAQGNYGYTF. CDR3 nucleotide sequence: TGTGCCAGCAGCTTAGCGCAGGGGAACTATGGCTACACCTTC.

V usage is TRBV30 and J usage is TRBJ1-1, with 8 bases matching TRBD1. V lost 0 bases, J lost 3 bases, and 9 bases stayed unmatched. The CDR3 has 16 amino acids. Per germline, CDR1 GTSNPN and CDR2 SVGIG (reference sequence). This CDR3 is CAWSVHPGQGDTEAFF. The CDR3 bases are TGTGCCTGGAGTGTACATCCTGGACAGGGTGACACTGAAGCTTTCTTT.

Comments on this clone: Compared with germline, one end of the junction differs, possibly owing to a read error. Here the CDR3 reads CASSDSGTGSSEQYF. For the CDR3, the DNA is TGTGCCAGCAGTGATTCCGGGACAGGGTCCTCCGAGCAGTACTTC. The gene calls are TRBV25-1 and TRBJ2-7; the match to TRBD1 covers 9 bases. The CDR3 totals 15 residues. CDR1 MGHDK and CDR2 SYGVNS come from the germline V gene.

The rearrangement uses TRBV2 and TRBJ2-1; D is unclear. Trimming left V 1 base short and J 1 base short, with 5 bases between. This CDR3 is 14 amino acids long. Germline lookup yields CDR1 SNHLY and CDR2 FYNNEI. The CDR3 spells CASSEDPSYNEQFF. The CDR3 region has the DNA TGTGCCAGCAGTGAAGATCCATCCTACAATGAGCAGTTCTTC. Using reference TRBV2 and TRBJ2-1 for the parts outside the CDR3, the full variable domain is EPEVTQTPSHQVTQMGQEVILRCVPISNHLYFYWYRQILGQKVEFLVSFYNNEISEKSEIFDDQFSVERPDGSNFTLKIRSTKLEDSAMYFCASSEDPSYNEQFFGPGTRLTVL.

CDR3 residues: CASSLESTEAFF. The CDR3 DNA sequence: TGTGCCAGCAGCTTAGAGTCCACAGAAGCTTTCTTT. V is TRBV7-9 and J is TRBJ1-1; D ambiguous. V lost 1 base, J lost 8 bases, and 8 bases lay in between. Per the germline V gene, CDR1 is SEHNR and CDR2 is FQNEAQ (reference sequence). The CDR3 is made up of 12 amino acids.

CDR3 amino acids: CAWRAKQGAQPQHF. The DNA for the CDR3 is TGTGCCTGGAGAGCTAAACAGGGGGCGCAGCCCCAGCATTTT. This chain links TRBV30 with TRBJ1-5; 9 bases match TRBD1. Germline CDR1 and CDR2: GTSNPN and SVGIG (reference sequence). CDR3 length equals 14 residues. The J segment lost 7 bases and the V segment lost 3 bases, leaving 7 bases of the junction unmatched.

This clone was seen only a few times. The sample contains more than one DNA sequence encoding this CDR3. This chain links TRBV29-1 with TRBJ2-1; 9 positions match TRBD2. The CDR3 consists of 13 residues. In germline, CDR1 is SQVTM, CDR2 ANQGSEA. V lost 4 bases and J lost 4; bases outside the gene matches: 2. The CDR3 loop is CSVVAGGYNEQFF. The CDR3 DNA reads as TGCAGCGTTGTGGCGGGAGGGTACAATGAGCAGTTCTTC.

The chain has TRBV10-3 and TRBJ1-2, with TRBD1 as a possible D gene (6 bases). The CDR3 extends over 11 amino acids. V lost 7 bases and J 9 bases, leaving 12 bases between the germline ends. Germline V lookup: CDR1 ENHRY, CDR2 SYGVKD. CDR3 sequence: CAIKGESRYTF. CDR3 in DNA: TGTGCCATCAAGGGGGAGAGTCGCTACACCTTC.

The rearrangement joins TRBV5-4 to TRBJ2-1, with D perhaps matching TRBD2 (6 bases). The CDR3 extends over 15 amino acids. V was cut by 2 bases and J by 6 bases, with 15 bases left in between. The germline V gene has CDR1 SGHNT and CDR2 YYREEE (reference sequence). The CDR3 nucleotides are TGTGCCAGCAGCTTCGGTGGGAGGCCTTCCAATGAGCAGTTCTTC. Amino acids: CASSFGGRPSNEQFF.

V and J are TRBV13 and TRBJ1-4, with a tentative D call TRBD1 (6 bases). Trimming stripped 6 bases from V and 4 bases from J, with 12 bases between. CDR3 length: 14 residues. Germline V gene sequence: CDR1 PRHDT, CDR2 FYEKMQ (reference sequence). The CDR3 sequence: CASSITGLNEKLFF. The CDR3, as DNA: TGTGCCAGCAGTATTACAGGGCTTAATGAAAAACTGTTTTTT.

V gene TRBV7-8 combines with J gene TRBJ2-4; 13 nucleotides align to TRBD2. This CDR3 region has 15 residues. The V gene's germline CDR1 is SGHVS and CDR2 FQNEAQ. The trim removed 5 bases at V and 13 bases at J, leaving 11 bases unmatched. Written as DNA, the CDR3 is TGTGCCAGCAGCCGCCGGACTAGCGGGGGTCGGGGGCAGTACTTC. This codes for CASSRRTSGGRGQYF. The whole variable domain, remainder taken from reference TRBV7-8 and TRBJ2-4, is GAGVSQSPRYKVAKRGQDVALRCDPISGHVSLFWYQQALGQGPEFLTYFQNEAQLDKSGLPSDRFFAERPEGSVSTLKIQRTQQEDSAVYLCASSRRTSGGRGQYFGAGTRLSVL.

This clone has more than one count but fewer than ten. The chain couples TRBV7-2 to TRBJ2-4, with D possibly being TRBD1 or TRBD2 (5 bases each). This CDR3 contains 13 residues. Germline V gene data show CDR1 as SGHTA and CDR2 as FQGNSA. V was shortened by 5 bases and J by 7 bases, with 12 bases between the two germline ends. CDR3 amino acids: CASSPGPGNIQYF. CDR3 in DNA: TGTGCCAGCAGCCCGGGACCGGGGAACATTCAGTACTTC.

In its sample, this clone was seen a few times. The V call is TRBV29-1, the J call TRBJ2-4; weak D call: TRBD1 (6 bases). Deletions cut 3 bases from V and 8 bases from J, with 14 bases between. CDR3 length: 13 amino acids. Germline V gene sequence: CDR1 SQVTM, CDR2 ANQGSEA. The CDR3 loop is CSVEGQVGDIQYF. The CDR3 DNA reads TGCAGCGTTGAGGGACAAGTGGGGGACATTCAGTACTTC.

This clone was recorded a few times. This chain uses TRBV23-1 with TRBJ2-4; 9 nucleotides agree with TRBD1. TRBV23-1 is placed among ORFs of uncertain function. The CDR3 extends over 17 amino acids. V lost 4 bases to trimming and J lost 2 bases; unmatched junction nucleotides: 9. Written as DNA, the CDR3 is TGCGCCAGCAGTCCTGGGACAGGGAATGTTTCCAAAAACATTCAGTACTTC. It encodes CASSPGTGNVSKNIQYF.

This clone was found a few times. V and J are TRBV7-2 and TRBJ2-3; TRBD2 matches 16 bases. V trimming: 5 bases; J trimming: 4 bases; junction bases outside the gene matches: 6. The germline gives CDR1 SGHTA, CDR2 FQGNSA. This CDR3 region has 17 residues. CDR3 nucleotide sequence: TGTGCCAGCAGCCCTCCGGGACTAGCGGGAGGGCCAGATACGCAGTATTTT. It translates to CASSPPGLAGGPDTQYF.

V usage is TRBV7-2 and J usage is TRBJ2-5, with no clear D. CDR1 and CDR2 from the germline V gene are SGHTA and FQGNSA. This CDR3 has 13 residues. The V gene lost 1 base and the J gene lost 4 bases, with 7 bases spanning the gap. The DNA for the CDR3 is TGTGCCAGCAGCTTAGGAGTTTCAGAGACCCAGTACTTC. Protein: CASSLGVSETQYF. The whole variable domain, remainder taken from reference TRBV7-2 and TRBJ2-5, is GAGVSQSPSNKVTEKGKDVELRCDPISGHTALYWYRQSLGQGLEFLIYFQGNSAPDKSGLPSDRFSAERTGGSVSTLTIQRTQQEDSAVYLCASSLGVSETQYFGPGTRLLVL.

The V and J genes are TRBV6-1 and TRBJ2-5; D is ambiguous. CDR1 is MNHNS and CDR2 is SASEGT in the germline V gene. CDR3 length equals 12 residues. V gave up 5 bases and J gave up 2 bases, with 6 bases separating them. CDR3 region: CASSWSQETQYF. Written as DNA, the CDR3 is TGTGCCAGCAGTTGGTCACAAGAGACCCAGTACTTC.

The J gene is TRBJ2-5, the V gene TRBV28; possibly TRBD2 for D (6 bases). The germline V gene has CDR1 MDHEN and CDR2 SYDVKM. Trimming took off 4 bases at V and 7 bases at J, with 10 bases between the two ends. CDR3 size: 12 residues. This CDR3 is CASSSGARTQYF. In DNA, the CDR3 is TGTGCCAGCAGTTCGGGAGCCCGGACCCAGTACTTC.

This clone was recorded a few times. The chain couples TRBV27 to TRBJ2-7; 7 nucleotides match TRBD2. The length of the CDR3 is 13 residues. Germline assignment: CDR1 MNHEY and CDR2 SMNVEV (reference sequence). Trimming at V came to 2 bases and at J to 7 bases, leaving 5 bases not matched to a gene. CDR3 coding DNA: TGTGCCAGCAGTTTACGCCCGGGGGGAGAGCAGTACTTC. This translates into CASSLRPGGEQYF.

This clone showed up just a few times. V gene TRBV7-9 combines with J gene TRBJ2-7; TRBD1 agrees at 10 bases. This CDR3 contains 15 residues. J was trimmed by 4 bases and V by 5 bases; bases with no gene match: 8. Germline V gene data show CDR1 as SEHNR and CDR2 as FQNEAQ (reference sequence). CDR3 bases: TGTGCCAGCAGCCCAAGACAGGGGGCTGGGTACGAGCAGTACTTC. It encodes CASSPRQGAGYEQYF.

This clone was detected only a few times. The genes are TRBV29-1 and TRBJ2-7; no firm D call. The CDR3 length is 13 residues. Trimming left V 4 bases short and J 4 bases short, with 14 bases between. Germline V gene sequence: CDR1 SQVTM, CDR2 ANQGSEA. Here the CDR3 DNA reads TGCAGCGTTGCCCCCCGGCTCCGGTACGAGCAGTACTTC. Its translation: CSVAPRLRYEQYF.

The gene calls are TRBV27 and TRBJ2-1; unclear D gene. CDR1 MNHEY and CDR2 SMNVEV come from the germline V gene (reference sequence). The CDR3 is 14 amino acids. The V end was cut by 4 bases, the J end by 7 bases, with 14 bases between. For the CDR3, the DNA is TGTGCCAGCAGTTATATCGAACTGGGGAATGAGCAGTTCTTC. Residues: CASSYIELGNEQFF.

The table lists this clone with a few counts. V and J are TRBV9 and TRBJ2-1; no clear D gene. CDR3 length: 13 amino acids. V lost 3 bases and J 0 bases, leaving 4 bases between the germline ends. Germline assignment: CDR1 SGDLS and CDR2 YYNGEE. Here the CDR3 DNA reads TGTGCCAGCAGCGGGACCTCCTACAATGAGCAGTTCTTC. Its translation: CASSGTSYNEQFF.